Below are 32 T cell receptor beta chains sequenced from a single sample in a study of cytomegalovirus exposure and HLA in healthy donors. Primers for the PCR totalled 60 Vbeta and 13 Jbeta. Libraries were prepared by immunoSEQ multiplex PCR; TCRdb keeps only in-frame clonotypes and omits some of them. Its clone listing holds around 190,000 clones. The sequencing sample was made of PBMCs. These receptors all come from a woman in her twenties or thirties in good health and CMV-seropositive.

The genes are TRBV6-6 and TRBJ2-3; tentatively, D is TRBD2 (6 bases). CDR3 length: 15 residues. CDR1 is MNHNY, CDR2 SVGAGI, per germline (reference sequence). V was shortened by 7 bases and J by 1 base, with 15 bases between the two germline ends. The CDR3 nucleotides are TGTGCCAGCAATCTCCCGGGCGGGGGCACAGATACGCAGTATTTT. Translation: CASNLPGGGTDTQYF.

The genes are TRBV29-1 and TRBJ2-3; 8 bases are a match to TRBD2. Unmatched junction bases numbered 21, after V lost 8 bases and J lost 2 bases. The CDR3 has 18 residues. CDR1 and CDR2 (germline): SQVTM, ANQGSEA. CDR3 residues: CSSRYGSGGGTLTDTQYF. The CDR3 DNA reads TGCAGCTCCCGATATGGGTCGGGAGGGGGAACTCTCACAGATACGCAGTATTTT.

J is TRBJ2-7 and V is TRBV29-1; the D gene is possibly TRBD1 (5 bases). Germline V gene lookup returns CDR1 SQVTM and CDR2 ANQGSEA. The CDR3 runs to 16 residues. The V end lost 1 base, the J end lost 2 bases, and 18 bases lay between the germline ends. CDR3 nucleotides: TGCAGCGTTGAAGTAGTAGGGGCCTTGGATACCTACGAGCAGTACTTC. Encoded protein: CSVEVVGALDTYEQYF.

The chain joins TRBV2 to TRBJ1-2; TRBD1 matches at 7 bases. V shed 4 bases, J shed 4 bases, and the junction held 9 bases outside the gene matches. From germline, CDR1 is SNHLY and CDR2 FYNNEI. CDR3 length: 15 amino acids. For the CDR3, the DNA is TGTGCCAGCAGTGCTGACAGGGCTTTCTCCTATGGCTACACCTTC. The encoded protein is CASSADRAFSYGYTF.

This chain links TRBV2 with TRBJ2-2, with 7 bases fitting TRBD1. The CDR3 length is 15 residues. V gave up 4 bases and J gave up 2 bases; unmatched junction bases: 4. The germline gives CDR1 SNHLY, CDR2 FYNNEI. CDR3 in DNA: TGTGCCAGCAGTGCACAGGGGCCTAACACCGGGGAGCTGTTTTTT. It specifies CASSAQGPNTGELFF.

V gene TRBV7-9 combines with J gene TRBJ1-5; D remains unclear. The CDR3 is made up of 14 amino acids. The germline CDR1 and CDR2 sequences are SEHNR and FQNEAQ (reference sequence). With 4 bases removed from V and 0 bases from J, the gap between germline ends came to 7 bases. CDR3 coding DNA: TGTGCCAGCAGCTCCTCAGGTAGCAATCAGCCCCAGCATTTT. This codes for CASSSSGSNQPQHF. The whole variable domain, remainder taken from reference TRBV7-9 and TRBJ1-5, is DTGVSQNPRHKITKRGQNVTFRCDPISEHNRLYWYRQTLGQGPEFLTYFQNEAQLEKSRLLSDRFSAERPKGSFSTLEIQRTEQGDSAMYLCASSSSGSNQPQHFGDGTRLSIL.

The chain carries TRBV4-1 and TRBJ2-1; D might be TRBD2 (5 bases). Between the trimmed V and J ends, which lost 1 base and 5 bases, there was a span of 9 bases. The CDR3 runs 14 residues. Germline values: CDR1 MGHRA, CDR2 YSYEKL. For the CDR3, the DNA is TGCGCCAGCAGCCAAGTCGGAGGCAACAATGAGCAGTTCTTC. Amino acid sequence: CASSQVGGNNEQFF.

J is TRBJ2-5 and V is TRBV6-1, with D tentatively TRBD1 (6 bases). The tail of the sequence fits TRBJ2-7 better, so the J call may be wrong. The germline CDR1 and CDR2 sequences are MNHNS and SASEGT. The CDR3 is made up of 17 amino acids. CDR3 nucleotides: TGTGCCAGCAGTGCAAGACCCGGGACATCCTACTCCTACGAGCAGTACTTC. It encodes CASSARPGTSYSYEQYF.

V and J are TRBV28 and TRBJ2-1; 13 bases fit TRBD2. The CDR3 totals 18 residues. The J segment lost 0 bases and the V segment lost 5 bases, leaving 7 bases of the junction unmatched. Germline CDR1 reads MDHEN; CDR2 reads SYDVKM. The CDR3 reads CASSISGTSGTSYNEQFF. The CDR3 bases are TGTGCCAGCAGTATTTCCGGGACTAGCGGGACCTCCTACAATGAGCAGTTCTTC.

J is TRBJ2-2 and V is TRBV5-1; weak D call: TRBD1 (5 bases). The germline CDR1 and CDR2 sequences are SGHRS and YFSETQ. Trimming cost V 4 bases and J 0 bases, with 13 bases left between them. CDR3 length: 16 amino acids. CDR3 sequence: CASSRRQPANTGELFF. The CDR3 bases are TGCGCCAGCAGCCGTAGACAGCCCGCGAACACCGGGGAGCTGTTTTTT. The full variable domain, its missing parts supplied by reference TRBV5-1 and TRBJ2-2, is KAGVTQTPRYLIKTRGQQVTLSCSPISGHRSVSWYQQTPGQGLQFLFEYFSETQRNKGNFPGRFSGRQFSNSRSEMNVSTLELGDSALYLCASSRRQPANTGELFFGEGSRLTVL.

This chain connects TRBV15 to TRBJ1-5; D perhaps matches TRBD1 (6 bases). This CDR3 region has 17 residues. The germline CDR1 and CDR2 sequences are LNHNV and YYDKDF (reference sequence). Trimming shortened V by 3 bases and J by 7 bases, and 22 bases separated the two germline ends. CDR3 nucleotides: TGTGCCACCAGCAGGACTAAGGGCGGACAGATGGGGCAGCCCCAGCATTTT. Amino acid sequence: CATSRTKGGQMGQPQHF.

The V call is TRBV5-1, the J call TRBJ2-3, with TRBD2 matching 14 bases. This CDR3 has 17 residues. The ends lost 0 bases at V and 6 bases at J; junction bases unmatched: 6. From germline, CDR1 is SGHRS and CDR2 YFSETQ. The DNA of the CDR3 is TGCGCCAGCAGCTTGGAACGGACTAGCGGGGGGCCGGATACGCAGTATTTT. Translating it yields CASSLERTSGGPDTQYF.

The chain employs TRBV2 and TRBJ2-7; TRBD1 matches at 8 bases. Germline values: CDR1 SNHLY, CDR2 FYNNEI. The CDR3 is made up of 16 amino acids. The V segment lost 6 bases and the J segment 4 bases; nucleotides outside the gene matches: 14. CDR3 DNA: TGTGCCAGCAGCGCCCCGACAGGGGTGAAAAAATACGAGCAGTACTTC. Protein sequence: CASSAPTGVKKYEQYF.

The V call is TRBV28, the J call TRBJ1-1, with D possibly TRBD1 on 6 matching bases. CDR1 MDHEN and CDR2 SYDVKM come from the germline V gene. The V gene lost 4 bases and the J gene lost 5 bases, with 17 bases spanning the gap. The CDR3 runs to 15 residues. CDR3 coding DNA: TGTGCCAGCAGTTCCCCTGGGAGGGGGGATACTGAAGCTTTCTTT. The encoded protein is CASSSPGRGDTEAFF. Filled out from reference TRBV28 and TRBJ1-1, the complete variable domain reads DVKVTQSSRYLVKRTGEKVFLECVQDMDHENMFWYRQDPGLGLRLIYFSYDVKMKEKGDIPEGYSVSREKKERFSLILESASTNQTSMYLCASSSPGRGDTEAFFGQGTRLTVV.

The V and J genes are TRBV29-1 and TRBJ2-7; 15 bases agree with TRBD2. The CDR3 has 14 amino acids. Germline loops: CDR1 SQVTM, CDR2 ANQGSEA. With 6 bases clipped from V and 7 bases from J, the junction kept 7 bases outside the gene matches. The CDR3 DNA is TGCAGCGTCCCGGGACTAGCGGGGGGAAGTGAGCAGTACTTC. As protein: CSVPGLAGGSEQYF.

V is TRBV9 and J is TRBJ2-3; 7 nucleotides line up with TRBD1. Looked up from germline, CDR1 is SGDLS and CDR2 is YYNGEE. This CDR3 has 17 amino acids. J gave up 3 bases and V 4 bases, and 14 bases lay outside the gene matches. The CDR3 bases are TGTGCCAGCAGCCCCCGTAAGGGGGCTAGGTGGACAGATACGCAGTATTTT. Amino acids: CASSPRKGARWTDTQYF. Based on the CDR3 plus reference TRBV9 and TRBJ2-3, the full variable domain is DSGVTQTPKHLITATGQRVTLRCSPRSGDLSVYWYQQSLDQGLQFLIQYYNGEERAKGNILERFSAQQFPDLHSELNLSSLELGDSALYFCASSPRKGARWTDTQYFGPGTRLTVL.

This CDR3 is CASSETGTDEQYF. DNA for the CDR3: TGTGCCAGCAGCGAGACAGGGACGGACGAGCAGTACTTC. V gene TRBV9 combines with J gene TRBJ2-5; the match to TRBD1 covers 7 bases. The J call may be faulty, since TRBJ2-7 better matches the DNA end. There are 13 residues in the CDR3. Germline CDR1 and CDR2: SGDLS and YYNGEE.

The chain employs TRBV5-1 and TRBJ1-2, with D perhaps matching TRBD1 (5 bases). The CDR3 covers 14 residues. Germline V gene data show CDR1 as SGHRS and CDR2 as YFSETQ. V gave up 0 bases and J gave up 3 bases, with 9 bases separating them. The CDR3 here is CASSLAGGDYGYTF. CDR3 nucleotide sequence: TGCGCCAGCAGCTTGGCCGGAGGGGACTATGGCTACACCTTC.

This rearrangement joins TRBV7-9 to TRBJ1-2; 7 bases align to TRBD1. Germline trimming cut 5 bases from V and 3 bases from J; bases unmatched to any gene: 9. The CDR3 runs 15 residues. Germline lookup yields CDR1 SEHNR and CDR2 FQNEAQ (reference sequence). The CDR3 here is CASSRFGTGDYGYTF. CDR3 bases: TGTGCCAGCAGCCGTTTTGGAACAGGGGACTATGGCTACACCTTC.

The gene calls are TRBV30 and TRBJ1-6; 7 bases map to TRBD1. The length of the CDR3 is 17 residues. Looked up from germline, CDR1 is GTSNPN and CDR2 is SVGIG (reference sequence). The ends lost 2 bases at V and 6 bases at J; junction bases unmatched: 13. CDR3 DNA sequence: TGTGCCTGGAGTCCCGGTGCCGGAACAGGGGCTAATTCACCCCTCCACTTT. Translated: CAWSPGAGTGANSPLHF.

The genes are TRBV5-1 and TRBJ2-3; the match to TRBD2 covers 9 bases. The ends lost 1 base at V and 6 bases at J; junction bases unmatched: 12. Per the germline V gene, CDR1 is SGHRS and CDR2 is YFSETQ. The CDR3 is made up of 17 amino acids. This CDR3 is CASSLWVGSGSSDTQYF. CDR3 DNA: TGCGCCAGCAGCTTGTGGGTTGGTAGCGGGAGCTCTGATACGCAGTATTTT.

The chain has TRBV9 and TRBJ2-7, with D hard to call. V dropped 2 bases and J dropped 2 bases, with 8 bases sitting between them. The germline gives CDR1 SGDLS, CDR2 YYNGEE. The CDR3 is 13 amino acids. The CDR3 loop reads CASSVSPAYEQYF. CDR3 bases: TGTGCCAGCAGCGTCTCTCCCGCCTACGAGCAGTACTTC.

The rearrangement joins TRBV11-2 to TRBJ2-7; a weak D match, TRBD1 (5 bases). The CDR3 totals 14 residues. Trimming stripped 2 bases from V and 3 bases from J, with 11 bases between. CDR1 is SGHAT and CDR2 is FQNNGV in the germline V gene. Written as DNA, the CDR3 is TGTGCCAGCAGCTTACAGGTCCAGGGCTACGAGCAGTACTTC. It is translated as CASSLQVQGYEQYF.

The chain recombines TRBV5-1 with TRBJ2-7; D might be TRBD2 (5 bases). With 4 bases removed from V and 7 bases from J, the gap between germline ends came to 15 bases. Germline values: CDR1 SGHRS, CDR2 YFSETQ. CDR3 length: 13 residues. This CDR3 reads CASSPRTPLEQYF. For the CDR3, the DNA is TGCGCCAGCAGCCCACGGACTCCCCTGGAGCAGTACTTC.

The chain uses TRBV7-2 and TRBJ1-4, with D hard to call. Trimming pared 6 bases from V and 10 bases from J, leaving 18 bases between. The germline V gene has CDR1 SGHTA and CDR2 FQGNSA. The CDR3 is made up of 14 amino acids. The CDR3 bases are TGTGCCAGCAGTCCCGCTGCGGGGTCGCGAAAACTGTTTTTT. It yields the protein CASSPAAGSRKLFF.

CDR3 nucleotide sequence: TGCGCCAGCAGCCAAAGTCCCGCTCCGAGCCACGGGTTCACTGAAGCTTTCTTT. It encodes CASSQSPAPSHGFTEAFF. The chain is built from TRBV4-1 and TRBJ1-1; D gene unclear. Germline assignment: CDR1 MGHRA and CDR2 YSYEKL. This CDR3 is 18 amino acids long. Trimming pared 2 bases from V and 4 bases from J, leaving 23 bases between.

The chain has TRBV28 and TRBJ1-5; no clear D gene. The V and J ends lost 5 bases and 7 bases respectively, with 15 bases between them. This CDR3 is built from 14 residues. CDR1 is MDHEN, CDR2 SYDVKM, per germline. The CDR3 DNA follows: TGTGCCAGCAGTCTCCCCCACCGAGGGCAGCCCCAGCATTTT. Translation gives CASSLPHRGQPQHF.

The rearrangement links TRBV5-4 to TRBJ2-2; TRBD1 agrees at 8 bases. The CDR3 covers 17 residues. CDR1 is SGHNT and CDR2 is YYREEE in the germline V gene (reference sequence). The V segment lost 5 bases and the J segment 2 bases; nucleotides outside the gene matches: 11. In nucleotides, the CDR3 is TGTGCCAGCAGACTCCCTGGACAGGGCCCTAACACCGGGGAGCTGTTTTTT. Its protein product is CASRLPGQGPNTGELFF.

The V call is TRBV18, the J call TRBJ1-1, with D possibly matching TRBD1 (5 bases). The CDR3 length is 13 residues. Germline V gene lookup returns CDR1 KGHSH and CDR2 LQKENI. Trimming took off 4 bases at V and 4 bases at J, with 10 bases between the two ends. As DNA, the CDR3 is TGTGCCAGCTCACTTCGGGGGTTCACTGAAGCTTTCTTT. Protein product: CASSLRGFTEAFF.

The V gene is TRBV19, the J gene TRBJ2-3; no clear D. The CDR3 covers 13 residues. The germline V gene encodes CDR1 LNHDA and CDR2 SQIVND (reference sequence). Trimming removed 6 bases from V and 0 bases from J, with 7 bases in between. CDR3 coding DNA: TGTGCCAGTAGAACGCAGAGCACAGATACGCAGTATTTT. It codes for CASRTQSTDTQYF.

The rearrangement uses TRBV19 and TRBJ2-1; D call uncertain. CDR1 is LNHDA and CDR2 is SQIVND in the germline V gene (reference sequence). The V end was cut by 2 bases, the J end by 3 bases, with 11 bases between. CDR3 length: 15 amino acids. For the CDR3, the DNA is TGTGCCAGTAGTATAAGCGATTTAAGCTACAATGAGCAGTTCTTC. Translated: CASSISDLSYNEQFF.

The chain joins TRBV5-4 to TRBJ1-1; 7 positions agree with TRBD1. The J segment lost 5 bases and the V segment lost 4 bases, leaving 11 bases of the junction unmatched. The CDR3 spans 15 residues. Germline-derived CDR1 and CDR2 are SGHNT and YYREEE (reference sequence). CDR3 sequence (DNA): TGTGCCAGCAGCCCAACGACAGGGCGAGGTACTGAAGCTTTCTTT. Its translation is CASSPTTGRGTEAFF.